This T cell receptor beta chain was captured in a study of regulatory T cells in long-lasting Graves disease. At the level of the study: For under 3 months, newly diagnosed Graves' patients had been taking antithyroid drugs. Study results and caveats: Favored gene segments in persistent disease were TRBV28, TRBJ1-2 and TRBJ2-5.

The time point was: newly diagnosed GD, antithyroid drugs for less than 3 months. TCR sequences were obtained from RNA taken from PBMCs. The CDR3 consists of 15 residues. Trimming took 5 bases from V and 10 from J; bases not matched to a gene: 8. Germline V gene data show CDR1 as MNHEY and CDR2 as SVGEGT. For TCR beta, libraries came from iRepertoire HTBI primers and Arm-PCR of CDR3 regions. Using its own MiXCR run on the multiplex PCR reads, TCRdb lists one record per CDR3 protein. This table has approximately 350,000 distinct CDR3 sequences, around 16% appearing once. The table lists this clonotype with many counts. Its specificity is not known. The data also belong to a second study, concerning T cells in Graves' hyperthyroidism and ophthalmopathy. That source reports: Each diagnosis drew on symptoms, thyroxine, TRAb, thyroid ultrasound and orbital computed tomography findings. Most thyroid clonotypes that were expanded above 0.001 also turned up in blood.

The sequencing here drew on peripheral blood mononuclear cells (PBMCs), taken at new diagnosis, from a patient treated with antithyroid drugs. The chain links TRBV6-2 or TRBV6-3 to TRBJ2-3, with 14 bases identical to TRBD2. The TCR sequence derives from a woman aged 18-35 years with Graves disease. CDR3 residues: CASSTGLAGVSPQYF. CDR3 in DNA: TGTGCCAGCAGTACGGGACTAGCGGGAGTTAGTCCGCAGTATTTT.